A single sample is the source of the 22 T cell receptor beta chains below, sequenced in a study of blood T cell repertoires in COVID-19. The table came from immunoSEQ multiplex PCR; TCRdb's copy has only in-frame clones and leaves some out. The sample contains 100,000 or so clones, approximately 92% of which appear only once. Specimen: peripheral blood. These receptors came from a woman aged 45-59 years with COVID-19, enrolled during active disease.

The chain couples TRBV9 to TRBJ1-4; no firm D call. The CDR3 extends over 19 amino acids. CDR1 and CDR2 from the germline V gene are SGDLS and YYNGEE. V lost 0 bases, J lost 0 bases, and 18 bases lay in between. In nucleotides, the CDR3 is TGTGCCAGCAGCGTAGGTGCACGAAGCGGCCCTACAACTAATGAAAAACTGTTTTTT. It codes for CASSVGARSGPTTNEKLFF.

This sequence joins TRBV30 and TRBJ2-5; a weak D match, TRBD1 (7 bases). The germline V gene has CDR1 GTSNPN and CDR2 SVGIG (reference sequence). The CDR3 runs to 12 residues. V was clipped by 1 base and J by 12 bases, with 15 bases between them. The CDR3 nucleotides are TGTGCCTGGAGTGGGTATCAGGGGGGAAAGTACTTC. Protein: CAWSGYQGGKYF.

This chain links TRBV7-6 with TRBJ2-3; maybe TRBD2 (5 bases). CDR1 SGHVS and CDR2 FNYEAQ come from the germline V gene. This CDR3 contains 14 residues. Trimming took off 5 bases at V and 5 bases at J, with 14 bases between the two ends. CDR3 DNA: TGTGCCAGCAGCGCGACTTCCAGCGGAGATACGCAGTATTTT. It codes for CASSATSSGDTQYF.

The gene calls are TRBV7-2 and TRBJ1-2; D remains unclear. The V end was cut by 1 base, the J end by 4 bases, with 19 bases between. The CDR3 has 17 amino acids. From germline, CDR1 is SGHTA and CDR2 FQGNSA. In DNA, the CDR3 is TGTGCCAGCAGCTTAGAACGTCGGGGAACTAGGTCCTATGGCTACACCTTC. Amino acid sequence: CASSLERRGTRSYGYTF. The entire variable domain, with the rest obtained from reference TRBV7-2 and TRBJ1-2, is as follows: GAGVSQSPSNKVTEKGKDVELRCDPISGHTALYWYRQSLGQGLEFLIYFQGNSAPDKSGLPSDRFSAERTGGSVSTLTIQRTQQEDSAVYLCASSLERRGTRSYGYTFGSGTRLTVV.

The genes are TRBV19 and TRBJ1-1; TRBD1 matches 7 bases. The CDR3 covers 12 residues. V lost 1 base to trimming and J lost 8 bases; unmatched junction nucleotides: 1. Germline assignment: CDR1 LNHDA and CDR2 SQIVND (reference sequence). This CDR3 reads CASSIGDREAFF. The CDR3 bases are TGTGCCAGTAGTATAGGGGACAGAGAAGCTTTCTTT.

This chain links TRBV11-2 with TRBJ2-7, with D tentatively TRBD1 (5 bases). Trimming pared 1 base from V and 3 bases from J, leaving 13 bases between. The CDR3 sequence is 15 residues long. CDR1 is SGHAT and CDR2 is FQNNGV in the germline V gene. CDR3 region: CASSLAADSYYEQYV. CDR3 nucleotides: TGTGCCAGCAGCTTAGCGGCCGACAGCTACTACGAGCAGTACGTC.

The genes are TRBV27 and TRBJ1-1, with 7 bases matching TRBD1. J gave up 4 bases and V 5 bases, and 10 bases lay outside the gene matches. The CDR3 is 15 amino acids. Germline loops: CDR1 MNHEY, CDR2 SMNVEV (reference sequence). Written as DNA, the CDR3 is TGTGCCAGCAGTCGACGGTCCAGGGGGATCACTGAAGCTTTCTTT. It translates to CASSRRSRGITEAFF.

The chain has TRBV5-4 and TRBJ2-6, with D possibly being TRBD2 (6 bases). V gave up 0 bases and J gave up 0 bases, with 13 bases separating them. The CDR3 spans 18 residues. The germline gives CDR1 SGHNT, CDR2 YYREEE (reference sequence). CDR3 protein: CASSLVGRISSGANVLTF. CDR3 in DNA: TGTGCCAGCAGCTTGGTAGGGAGGATCAGCTCTGGGGCCAACGTCCTGACTTTC. The full variable domain, rest sourced from reference TRBV5-4 and TRBJ2-6, is ETGVTQSPTHLIKTRGQQVTLRCSSQSGHNTVSWYQQALGQGPQFIFQYYREEENGRGNFPPRFSGLQFPNYSSELNVNALELDDSALYLCASSLVGRISSGANVLTFGAGSRLTVL.

V gene TRBV11-3 combines with J gene TRBJ1-2, with 9 bases that match TRBD1. CDR1 is SGHNT, CDR2 YENEEA, per germline. The trim removed 9 bases at V and 6 bases at J, leaving 14 bases unmatched. There are 15 residues in the CDR3. CDR3 region: CARVKTGGDEHGYTF. The DNA of the CDR3 is TGTGCCAGGGTCAAAACAGGGGGCGACGAACATGGCTACACCTTC.

This chain links TRBV6-5 with TRBJ2-7; 7 nucleotides agree with TRBD1. The CDR3 loop spans 14 amino acids. Germline V gene lookup returns CDR1 MNHEY and CDR2 SVGAGI. V gave up 4 bases and J gave up 6 bases; unmatched junction bases: 9. This CDR3 reads CASSWLTGDSEQYF. The CDR3 DNA follows: TGTGCCAGCAGTTGGCTTACAGGGGATTCCGAGCAGTACTTC.

V and J are TRBV6-5 and TRBJ2-7; a weak D match, TRBD2 (6 bases). V dropped 10 bases and J dropped 3 bases, with 19 bases sitting between them. Germline V lookup: CDR1 MNHEY, CDR2 SVGAGI. This CDR3 spans 14 amino acids. CDR3 nucleotide sequence: TGTGCCACCGTTTTTCCGGGACTGGACTACGAGCAGTACGTC. Translating it yields CATVFPGLDYEQYV.

The chain uses TRBV10-3 and TRBJ1-5; D might be TRBD1 (6 bases). Germline CDR1 ENHRY, CDR2 SYGVKD. V was pared by 3 bases and J by 0 bases, with 12 bases between. The CDR3 runs to 16 residues. CDR3 DNA: TGTGCCATCAGTGAAAGGGGGAGATATAGCAATCAGCCCCAGCATTTT. Protein sequence: CAISERGRYSNQPQHF.

The V gene is TRBV15, the J gene TRBJ1-5, with D possibly being TRBD1 (6 bases). V was pared by 5 bases and J by 6 bases, with 14 bases between. CDR3 length: 14 residues. Per germline, CDR1 LNHNV and CDR2 YYDKDF (reference sequence). The CDR3 spells CATSFARTVQPQHF. In DNA form, the CDR3 reads TGTGCCACCAGCTTCGCCCGGACAGTTCAGCCCCAGCATTTT. Filled out from reference TRBV15 and TRBJ1-5, the complete variable domain reads DAMVIQNPRYQVTQFGKPVTLSCSQTLNHNVMYWYQQKSSQAPKLLFHYYDKDFNNEADTPDNFQSRRPNTSFCFLDIRSPGLGDTAMYLCATSFARTVQPQHFGDGTRLSIL.

V is TRBV3-1 (or the pseudogene TRBV3-2) and J is TRBJ2-5; unclear D gene. The CDR3 is 13 residues long. Germline CDR1 LGHDT, CDR2 YNNKEL (reference sequence). Trimming cost V 0 bases and J 5 bases, with 7 bases left between them. The CDR3 reads CASSQDWAETQYF. The CDR3 DNA reads TGTGCCAGCAGCCAAGATTGGGCGGAGACCCAGTACTTC.

The gene calls are TRBV19 and TRBJ2-1; the match to TRBD1 covers 9 bases. Germline V gene data show CDR1 as LNHDA and CDR2 as SQIVND (reference sequence). The J segment lost 5 bases and the V segment lost 5 bases, leaving 10 bases of the junction unmatched. This CDR3 comprises 16 residues. CDR3 sequence (DNA): TGTGCCAGTAGTCCCCTCCCGGGACAGGGTCACAATGAGCAGTTCTTC. This translates into CASSPLPGQGHNEQFF.

The chain links TRBV5-1 to TRBJ2-7, with TRBD1 matching over 8 bases. Germline CDR1 SGHRS, CDR2 YFSETQ. This CDR3 has 14 residues. J lost 2 bases, V lost 3 bases, and 4 bases had no gene match. In DNA, the CDR3 is TGCGCCAGCAGCTACCAGACAGGGGCCTACGAGCAGTACTTC. It is translated as CASSYQTGAYEQYF.

The V gene is TRBV13, the J gene TRBJ1-2; maybe TRBD1 (5 bases). The CDR3 sequence is 13 residues long. Germline CDR1 is PRHDT and CDR2 is FYEKMQ (reference sequence). V was cut by 5 bases and J by 8 bases, with 15 bases left in between. This CDR3 reads CASSKGRLEGYTF. CDR3 sequence (DNA): TGTGCCAGCAGCAAGGGGCGCCTGGAGGGCTACACCTTC.

The gene calls are TRBV3-1 (or the pseudogene TRBV3-2) and TRBJ1-4; possible D gene TRBD1, 6 bases. Germline lookup yields CDR1 LGHDT and CDR2 YNNKEL (reference sequence). This CDR3 has 15 residues. Trimming removed 2 bases from V and 5 bases from J, with 12 bases in between. The CDR3 coding sequence is TGTGCCAGCAGCCAATTTGGGCAGGGGAATGAAAAACTGTTTTTT. Encoded protein: CASSQFGQGNEKLFF.

This clone was seen a single time. The rearrangement joins TRBV7-9 to TRBJ2-7; D is undetermined. The CDR3 spans 14 residues. CDR1 SEHNR and CDR2 FQNEAQ come from the germline V gene (reference sequence). The V and J ends lost 4 bases and 5 bases respectively, with 15 bases between them. The CDR3, as DNA: TGTGCCAGCAGCTCCCGACTGATCGCCGACGAGCAGTACTTC. It translates to CASSSRLIADEQYF.

This sequence joins TRBV5-1 and TRBJ2-1; 9 nucleotides align to TRBD1. Looked up from germline, CDR1 is SGHRS and CDR2 is YFSETQ. CDR3 length: 15 residues. The junction had 4 bases not matched to a gene; V was cut back by 0 bases and J by 6 bases. CDR3 sequence (DNA): TGCGCCAGCAGCTTGGCGACAGGGGGAGTCAATGAGCAGTTCTTC. Residues: CASSLATGGVNEQFF.

V is TRBV7-3 and J is TRBJ2-1; D possibly corresponds to TRBD1 (5 bases). The CDR3 runs 16 residues. Germline values: CDR1 SGHTA, CDR2 FQGTGA. V dropped 4 bases and J dropped 8 bases, with 21 bases sitting between them. The CDR3 is CASSYQGDHRSDEQFF. The CDR3 DNA follows: TGTGCCAGCAGCTACCAAGGGGATCACAGGTCGGATGAGCAGTTCTTC.

The rearrangement links TRBV28 to TRBJ2-3; TRBD2 agrees at 9 bases. CDR1 is MDHEN, CDR2 SYDVKM, per germline. Trimming cost V 3 bases and J 2 bases; bases outside gene matches: 6. This CDR3 spans 16 amino acids. For the CDR3, the DNA is TGTGCCAGCAGTTTTTCGGGCGGGGGGGTCACAGATACGCAGTATTTT. Residues: CASSFSGGGVTDTQYF.